This TCR beta chain was retrieved from a study of response to subunit inactivated influenza vaccine. Findings of the study overall: The authors proposed limited new T cell recruitment per seasonal influenza vaccination.

V shed 4 bases and J 2 bases; nucleotides not matched to a gene: 12. The length of the CDR3 is 17 residues. The germline V gene has CDR1 LGHNA and CDR2 YNFKEQ. This clonotype was observed a handful of times. The target antigen is unknown. MiXCR, applied by TCRdb to the RT-PCR reads, yields one record per CDR3 protein. The data contain hundreds of thousands of distinct CDR3 sequences, approximately 15% of them seen just once; the ten biggest clones take up roughly 3.1%. This clonotype was sampled from a man between 50 and 69 years old who received an inactivated influenza vaccine. This chain joins TRBV4-2 and TRBJ2-3, with TRBD1 identical over 7 bases. This specimen was CD4+ T cells sorted from PBMCs, taken roughly 24 months after vaccination. The CDR3 sequence: CASSLYGSDRTTDTQYF. The CDR3 nucleotides read TGTGCCAGCAGCCTTTACGGATCGGACAGGACCACAGATACGCAGTATTTT.